The present T cell receptor (beta chain) was sequenced within a study of TIL therapy for anti-PD-1-resistant metastatic lung cancer. Study details: Median patient age was about 55, ranging roughly 35-85 years.

The immunoSEQ assay was v3. TCRdb keeps only in-frame clones here, not all; method: immunoSEQ multiplex PCR. This table holds 95,000 or so clones, around 71% found once. The V and J ends lost 6 bases and 5 bases, in that order; junction bases with no gene match: 7. Germline V gene data show CDR1 as ENHRY and CDR2 as SYGVKD. The CDR3 has 14 amino acids. Regarding time point: pre-treatment sample, taken before nivolumab and TIL therapy. The tumor samples were excised metastases, mostly pleural nodules or supraclavicular lymph nodes. The J gene is TRBJ1-5, the V gene TRBV10-3; 7 bases are a match to TRBD1. Source: tumor tissue, taken at baseline. The source of this sequence is a person aged 25-85 years with non-small cell lung cancer. CDR3 nucleotide sequence: TGTGCCATCAGCCTCGGGACAGAGTATCAGCCCCAGCATTTT. Translated, it gives CAISLGTEYQPQHF.